This T cell receptor beta chain emerged from a study of PD-1 blockade in classical Hodgkin lymphoma. Study-wide results and limits: Significantly greater TCR diversity emerged by C4D1 in CD4+ cells but not CD8+ cells. Baseline diversity resembling that of newly diagnosed patients was seen in complete responders. No one has yet defined what causes the repertoire differences, which may be disease activity or prior therapy. Any patient who commenced nivolumab under 1 year after ASCT was excluded.

This CDR3 comprises 14 residues. V lost 0 bases to trimming and J lost 4 bases, with 9 bases between them. The germline V gene encodes CDR1 SGHTA and CDR2 FQGNSA. Here immunoSEQ multiplex PCR was the method, and the copy in TCRdb shows in-frame clones only, minus some. The sample contains roughly 20,000 clones, about 77% of which appear only once. Concerning this clone itself: Its antigen is still unknown.

As to time point: cycle 4 day 1 (C4D1), after more than five weeks of nivolumab. Relapse after autologous stem cell transplantation occurred in every patient, and brentuximab vedotin exposure varied. The sequence was collected from a human donor with classical Hodgkin lymphoma. V usage is TRBV7-2 and J usage is TRBJ1-1; D is unclear. Here the sequenced sample was peripheral blood mononuclear cells (PBMCs), taken before the fourth cycle of nivolumab. DNA of the CDR3: TGTGCCAGCAGCTTAGCGGGCAGGTCCACTGAAGCTTTCTTT. This encodes CASSLAGRSTEAFF.